The TCR beta chain under discussion was sequenced for a study of follicular helper T cells after annual influenza vaccination. About the study: After each seasonal flu vaccination, blood came on days 0, 7 and 28.

As regards this clone: Its matching antigen is unknown. At one of its ends the junction is not consistent with the germline gene, which may arise from a read error.

Indicated time point: 2015-2016 season, 7 days after influenza vaccination. There are 16 residues in the CDR3. Germline-derived CDR1 and CDR2 are SSHAT and FNYEAQ (reference sequence). The study, taken as a whole, reports: Recurrent ICOS+CD38+ cTfh clonotypes included tetramer and AIM influenza-specific ones. Plasmablast frequency change correlated with clonality change in ICOS+CD38+ cTfh.

Data came from immunoSEQ multiplex PCR; TCRdb stores just in-frame clones and leaves some out. The sample comprises roughly 5,000 clones, almost 85% of which are singletons, and 2.5% rests with the top ten. This TCR derives from an adult who received the influenza vaccine. This rearrangement joins TRBV7-7 to TRBJ2-5, with a possible D match to TRBD2 (6 bases). This specimen was CXCR5+ CD38- circulating T follicular helper cells from blood, taken 7 days after influenza vaccination. As to subset: circulating Tfh, non-naive CD4+CXCR5+PD-1+ (ICOS+CD38+ or ICOS-CD38-). The CDR3 spells CASSLGVFGAGETQYF. The CDR3 nucleotides are TGTGCTAGCAGCCTTGGGGTTTTTGGGGCGGGGGAGACCCAGTACTTC. The entire variable domain, with the rest obtained from reference TRBV7-7 and TRBJ2-5, is as follows: GAGVSQSPRYKVTKRGQDVTLRCDPISSHATLYWYQQALGQGPEFLTYFNYEAQPDKSGLPSDRFSAERPEGSISTLTIQRTEQRDSAMYRCASSLGVFGAGETQYFGPGTRLLVL.